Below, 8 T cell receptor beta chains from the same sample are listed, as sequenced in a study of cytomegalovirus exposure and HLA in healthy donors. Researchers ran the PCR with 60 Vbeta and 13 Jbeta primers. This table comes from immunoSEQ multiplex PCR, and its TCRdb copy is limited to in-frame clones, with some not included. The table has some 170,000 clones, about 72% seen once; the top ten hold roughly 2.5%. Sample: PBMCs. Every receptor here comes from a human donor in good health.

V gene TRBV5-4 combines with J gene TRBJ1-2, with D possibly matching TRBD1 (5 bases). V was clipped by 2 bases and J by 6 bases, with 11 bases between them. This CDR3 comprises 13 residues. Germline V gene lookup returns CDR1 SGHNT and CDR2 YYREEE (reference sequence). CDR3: CASSLGEGDGYTF. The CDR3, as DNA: TGTGCCAGCAGCTTAGGGGAGGGTGATGGCTACACCTTC.

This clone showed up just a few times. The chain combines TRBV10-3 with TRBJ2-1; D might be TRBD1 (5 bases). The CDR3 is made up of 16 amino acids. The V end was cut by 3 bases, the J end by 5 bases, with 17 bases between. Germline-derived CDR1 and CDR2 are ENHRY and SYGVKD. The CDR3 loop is CAISDPGWGRDNEQFF. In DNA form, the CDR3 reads TGTGCCATCAGTGACCCCGGATGGGGCAGAGACAATGAGCAGTTCTTC.

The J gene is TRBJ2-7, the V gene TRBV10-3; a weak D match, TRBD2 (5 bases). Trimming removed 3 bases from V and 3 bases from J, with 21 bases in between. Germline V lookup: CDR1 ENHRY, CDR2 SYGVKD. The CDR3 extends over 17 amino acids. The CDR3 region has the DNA TGTGCCATCAGTGATCCGCACGAGCTAAGGGAGATCTACGAGCAGTACTTC. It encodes CAISDPHELREIYEQYF.

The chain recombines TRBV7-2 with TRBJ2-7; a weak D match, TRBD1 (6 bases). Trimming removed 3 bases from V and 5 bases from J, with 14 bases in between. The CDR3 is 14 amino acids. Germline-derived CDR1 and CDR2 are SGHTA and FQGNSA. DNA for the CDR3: TGTGCCAGCAGCTTTCAGGGGTTAGTGGACGAGCAGTACTTC. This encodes CASSFQGLVDEQYF.

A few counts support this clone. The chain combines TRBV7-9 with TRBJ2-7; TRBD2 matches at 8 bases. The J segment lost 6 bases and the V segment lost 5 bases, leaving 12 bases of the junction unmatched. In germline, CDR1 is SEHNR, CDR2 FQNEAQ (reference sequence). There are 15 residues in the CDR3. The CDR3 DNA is TGTGCCAGCAGCCTTCGGGGGGGGGCGGTCTGCGAGCAGTACTTC. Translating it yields CASSLRGGAVCEQYF. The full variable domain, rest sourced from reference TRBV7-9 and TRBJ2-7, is DTGVSQNPRHKITKRGQNVTFRCDPISEHNRLYWYRQTLGQGPEFLTYFQNEAQLEKSRLLSDRFSAERPKGSFSTLEIQRTEQGDSAMYLCASSLRGGAVCEQYFGPGTRLTVT.

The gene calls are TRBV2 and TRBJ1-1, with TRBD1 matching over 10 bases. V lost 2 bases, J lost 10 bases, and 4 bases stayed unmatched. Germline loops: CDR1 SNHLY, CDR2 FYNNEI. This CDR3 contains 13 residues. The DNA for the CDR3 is TGTGCCAGCAGTGAAAGGACAGGGGGGAGAGCTTTCTTT. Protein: CASSERTGGRAFF.

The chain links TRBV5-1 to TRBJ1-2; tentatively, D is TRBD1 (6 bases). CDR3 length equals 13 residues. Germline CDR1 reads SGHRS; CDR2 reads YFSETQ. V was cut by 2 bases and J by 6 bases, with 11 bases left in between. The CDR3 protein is CASSFTGIDGYTF. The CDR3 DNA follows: TGCGCCAGCAGCTTCACAGGGATAGATGGCTACACCTTC.

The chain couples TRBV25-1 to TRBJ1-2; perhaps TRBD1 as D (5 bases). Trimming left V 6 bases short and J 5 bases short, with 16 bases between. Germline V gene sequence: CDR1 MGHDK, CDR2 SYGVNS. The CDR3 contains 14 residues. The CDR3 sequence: CASSPRQTYYGYTF. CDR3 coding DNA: TGTGCCAGCAGCCCCCGACAGACCTATTATGGCTACACCTTC.